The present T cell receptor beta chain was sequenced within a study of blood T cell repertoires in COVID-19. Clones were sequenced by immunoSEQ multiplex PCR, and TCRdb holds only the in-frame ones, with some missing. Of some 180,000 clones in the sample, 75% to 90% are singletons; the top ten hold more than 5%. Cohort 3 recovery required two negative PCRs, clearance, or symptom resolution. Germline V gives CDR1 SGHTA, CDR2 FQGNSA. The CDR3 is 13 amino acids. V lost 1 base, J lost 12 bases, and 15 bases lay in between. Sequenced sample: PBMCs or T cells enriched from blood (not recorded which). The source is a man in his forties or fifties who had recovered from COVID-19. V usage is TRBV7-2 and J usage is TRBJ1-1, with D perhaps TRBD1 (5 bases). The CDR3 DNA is TGTGCCAGCAGCTTAGAGATCAGGGCCGTAACTTTCTTT. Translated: CASSLEIRAVTFF.